A single sample gave rise to the 18 T cell receptor beta chains below, sequenced in a study of blood T cells in healthy people across ages. Primers used in a second PCR of roughly 6 to 11 cycles were a sample-barcoded 5' primer and a J-beta primer mix. Each CDR3 protein gets one entry after TCRdb re-called the 5' RACE reads with MiXCR. The sample records roughly 800,000 distinct CDR3 sequences, 20% to 30% being singletons. The same sample was also studied in work on T cells of mothers and their children.

Source material: blood. These receptors came from a boy younger than 18 in good health.

This clonotype was seen a few times. The V and J genes are TRBV15 and TRBJ2-5, with D tentatively TRBD2 (6 bases). This CDR3 is built from 15 residues. The germline V gene encodes CDR1 LNHNV and CDR2 YYDKDF (reference sequence). V was trimmed by 6 bases and J by 1 base, leaving 15 bases between them. CDR3 bases: TGTGCCACCAGAAAGGACGGGGGACCCCAAGAGACCCAGTACTTC. It codes for CATRKDGGPQETQYF.

The gene calls are TRBV7-2 and TRBJ2-1; D remains unclear. CDR1 and CDR2 from the germline V gene are SGHTA and FQGNSA. V lost 5 bases to trimming and J lost 9 bases, with 11 bases between them. The CDR3 has 12 amino acids. In nucleotides, the CDR3 is TGTGCCAGCAGCGCCGCGAACACTGAGCAGTTCTTC. It translates to CASSAANTEQFF.

CDR3 loop: CASSLIFGRANTGELFF. The CDR3, as DNA: TGTGCCAGCAGTTTAATCTTCGGCAGGGCCAACACCGGGGAGCTGTTTTTT. The chain recombines TRBV28 with TRBJ2-2; weak D call: TRBD1 (5 bases). CDR1 is MDHEN, CDR2 SYDVKM, per germline. V was shortened by 2 bases and J by 2 bases, with 15 bases between the two germline ends. This CDR3 has 17 amino acids.

In its sample, this clonotype was seen a few times. This chain links TRBV7-3 with TRBJ2-2; TRBD1 agrees at 11 bases. V was pared by 2 bases and J by 6 bases, with 2 bases of the junction left unmatched. CDR3 length equals 15 residues. CDR1 and CDR2 from the germline V gene are SGHTA and FQGTGA. CDR3 amino acids: CASSLSGQGAGELFF. CDR3 DNA sequence: TGTGCCAGCAGCTTATCGGGACAGGGGGCCGGGGAGCTGTTTTTT.

This chain uses TRBV12-3 or TRBV12-4 with TRBJ1-2, with 8 nucleotides matching TRBD1. This CDR3 has 15 amino acids. V trimming: 6 bases; J trimming: 4 bases; junction bases outside the gene matches: 10. The CDR3 here is CASSQLRTGTYGYTF. The DNA for the CDR3 is TGTGCCAGCAGCCAACTTCGGACAGGGACCTATGGCTACACCTTC.

The chain recombines TRBV28 with TRBJ2-2; D remains ambiguous. Trimming took off 8 bases at V and 4 bases at J, with 17 bases between the two ends. The CDR3 totals 15 residues. Germline CDR1 is MDHEN and CDR2 is SYDVKM. The CDR3 region has the DNA TGTGCCAGCGGCCGGGCCGCTCCGAGCACCGGGGAGCTGTTTTTT. Protein product: CASGRAAPSTGELFF.

The chain couples TRBV29-1 to TRBJ1-5, with 11 nucleotides matching TRBD1. The CDR3 has 16 residues. Per the germline V gene, CDR1 is SQVTM and CDR2 is ANQGSEA. The ends lost 4 bases at V and 1 base at J; junction bases unmatched: 6. The CDR3 here is CSVGGTGGRSNQPQHF. The CDR3 coding sequence is TGCAGCGTTGGAGGGACAGGGGGAAGGAGCAATCAGCCCCAGCATTTT.

The V and J genes are TRBV9 and TRBJ2-3; 10 bases align to TRBD2. Germline V gene data show CDR1 as SGDLS and CDR2 as YYNGEE. Unmatched junction bases numbered 7, after V lost 3 bases and J lost 3 bases. The CDR3 sequence is 16 residues long. CDR3 sequence reads: CASSASGGAGTDTQYF. Written as DNA, the CDR3 is TGTGCCAGCAGCGCAAGCGGGGGGGCCGGTACAGATACGCAGTATTTT.

This clonotype was seen a handful of times. This sequence joins TRBV14 and TRBJ1-4; D not certain. Trimming took off 4 bases at V and 8 bases at J, with 20 bases between the two ends. The CDR3 spans 16 residues. CDR1 SGHDN and CDR2 FVKESK come from the germline V gene. The CDR3 loop is CASSPPREGPIEKLFF. The CDR3, as DNA: TGTGCCAGCAGCCCTCCCCGGGAGGGCCCGATCGAAAAACTGTTTTTT.

In its sample, this clonotype was seen a few times. The chain links TRBV28 to TRBJ1-4, with D possibly TRBD1 on 6 matching bases. Germline CDR1 MDHEN, CDR2 SYDVKM. With 5 bases removed from V and 0 bases from J, the gap between germline ends came to 13 bases. The CDR3 runs 16 residues. The CDR3 sequence: CASSPGHLTTNEKLFF. In DNA form, the CDR3 reads TGTGCCAGCAGTCCGGGACACCTTACAACTAATGAAAAACTGTTTTTT.

The genes are TRBV6-2 or TRBV6-3 and TRBJ2-7; 10 bases fit TRBD1. After removal of 5 bases from V and 5 bases from J, the junction contained 9 bases not matched to a gene. The CDR3 runs to 15 residues. Looked up from germline, CDR1 is MNHEY and CDR2 is SVGEGT. The CDR3 DNA is TGTGCCAGCAGTGACCCGGGACAGGGGATCCACGAGCAGTACTTC. It specifies CASSDPGQGIHEQYF.

In this sample, this clonotype turned up a few times. The V call is TRBV10-3, the J call TRBJ1-1, with D hard to call. V was cut by 2 bases and J by 1 base, with 8 bases left in between. CDR1 is ENHRY, CDR2 SYGVKD, per germline. The CDR3 loop spans 14 amino acids. CDR3 in DNA: TGTGCCATCAGTGAGCTGGATCCGAACACTGAAGCTTTCTTT. Amino acid sequence: CAISELDPNTEAFF.

The rearrangement links TRBV4-1 to TRBJ1-2, with D uncertain. The CDR3 length is 17 residues. Germline CDR1 and CDR2: MGHRA and YSYEKL. V was clipped by 2 bases and J by 3 bases, with 19 bases between them. The CDR3 DNA reads as TGCGCCAGCAGCCAACCCGGTTACAGCGGCGGTGACTATGGCTACACCTTC. Translation: CASSQPGYSGGDYGYTF.

This sequence joins TRBV6-1 and TRBJ1-4; D gene ambiguous. The CDR3 is 17 amino acids. CDR1 is MNHNS, CDR2 SASEGT, per germline. The ends were cut back, 0 bases at V and 9 bases at J, with 20 bases in the middle. The CDR3 protein is CASSEAWVSYTAQKLFF. CDR3 DNA sequence: TGTGCCAGCAGTGAAGCCTGGGTGTCGTACACAGCCCAAAAACTGTTTTTT.

Here the CDR3 reads CARSTSVSGTDTQYF. The CDR3 bases are TGTGCCAGAAGCACAAGCGTTAGCGGCACAGATACGCAGTATTTT. The genes are TRBV7-9 and TRBJ2-3; D might be TRBD2 (5 bases). Trimming removed 9 bases from V and 1 base from J, with 17 bases in between. The CDR3 length is 15 residues. The germline V gene has CDR1 SEHNR and CDR2 FQNEAQ (reference sequence).

V gene TRBV12-3 or TRBV12-4 combines with J gene TRBJ2-7; D ambiguous. CDR3 size: 14 residues. The V and J ends lost 6 bases and 0 bases respectively, with 12 bases between them. CDR3 nucleotide sequence: TGTGCCAGCAGACGACTGTCGAGCTCCTACGAGCAGTACTTC. Its protein product is CASRRLSSSYEQYF.

This clonotype came up a few times. The V gene is TRBV5-6, the J gene TRBJ2-5, with TRBD1 as a possible D gene (6 bases). With 4 bases removed from V and 5 bases from J, the gap between germline ends came to 9 bases. The length of the CDR3 is 12 residues. Germline V gene lookup returns CDR1 SGHDT and CDR2 YYEEEE. For the CDR3, the DNA is TGTGCCAGCAGCATAAGGGGGGAGACCCAGTACTTC. It specifies CASSIRGETQYF.

This clonotype was seen a handful of times. This sequence joins TRBV2 and TRBJ2-7, with D possibly being TRBD2 (7 bases). This CDR3 contains 16 residues. The germline gives CDR1 SNHLY, CDR2 FYNNEI. V lost 3 bases and J 1 base, leaving 16 bases between the germline ends. The CDR3 sequence is CASSERGGVTSYEQYF. The CDR3 DNA is TGTGCCAGCAGTGAGAGGGGGGGGGTCACGTCCTACGAGCAGTACTTC.